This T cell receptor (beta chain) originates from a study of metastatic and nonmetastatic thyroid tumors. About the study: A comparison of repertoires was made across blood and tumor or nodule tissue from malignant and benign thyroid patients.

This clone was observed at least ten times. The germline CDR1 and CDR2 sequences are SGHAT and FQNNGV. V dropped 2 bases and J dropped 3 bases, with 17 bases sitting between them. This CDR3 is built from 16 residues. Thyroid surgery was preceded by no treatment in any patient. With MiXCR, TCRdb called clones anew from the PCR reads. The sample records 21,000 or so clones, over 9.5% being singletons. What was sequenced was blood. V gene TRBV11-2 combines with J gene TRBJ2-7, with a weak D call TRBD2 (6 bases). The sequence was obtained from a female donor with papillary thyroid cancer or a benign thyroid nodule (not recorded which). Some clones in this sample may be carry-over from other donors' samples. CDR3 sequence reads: CASSLLVRGNVYEQYF. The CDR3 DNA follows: TGTGCCAGCAGCTTACTCGTCCGGGGGAATGTCTACGAGCAGTACTTC.